Below, one T cell receptor (beta chain) is given with its context. This entry belongs to a study of T cell responses to AZD1222 COVID-19 vaccine. Data came from immunoSEQ multiplex PCR; TCRdb stores just in-frame clones and leaves some out. The sample includes tens of thousands of clones, roughly 88% seen only once; the top ten take roughly 5%. CDR1 and CDR2 (germline): MRHNA, SNTAGT. The CDR3 contains 15 residues. Trimming took 6 bases from V and 7 from J; bases not matched to a gene: 9. The sequencing used peripheral blood, collected on day 0 of MenACWY control vaccination. The chain uses TRBV6-4 and TRBJ1-2; 12 bases fit TRBD1. The TCR originated in an adult in good health. CDR3 sequence: CASRPEGQGAFGYTF. The CDR3 DNA is TGTGCCAGCAGGCCCGAGGGACAGGGGGCGTTTGGCTACACCTTC.